This T cell receptor beta chain was captured by sequencing in a study of blood T cell repertoires in COVID-19. The germline V gene encodes CDR1 SGHTA and CDR2 FQGTGA. The CDR3 is 16 amino acids. Trimming stripped 3 bases from V and 0 bases from J, with 9 bases between. Profiling relied on immunoSEQ multiplex PCR, and the TCRdb table lists in-frame clones only, not all of them. The sample includes nearly 300,000 clones, about 81% of them seen just once. Followed longitudinally, the Seattle patients had been enrolled during active infection. J is TRBJ1-6 and V is TRBV7-3; D ambiguous. This sequence was found in a human donor with COVID-19, enrolled during active disease. The donor label of this sample is uncertain. Specimen: peripheral blood. CDR3 residues: CASSFLGSSYNSPLHF. The CDR3 region has the DNA TGTGCCAGCAGCTTCTTAGGGAGCTCCTATAATTCACCCCTCCACTTT. Based on the CDR3 plus reference TRBV7-3 and TRBJ1-6, the full variable domain is GAGVSQTPSNKVTEKGKYVELRCDPISGHTALYWYRQSLGQGPEFLIYFQGTGAADDSGLPNDRFFAVRPEGSVSTLKIQRTERGDSAVYLCASSFLGSSYNSPLHFGNGTRLTVT.